This entry lists 13 T cell receptor beta chains sequenced from one sample in a study of beta chain features in type 1 diabetes (dated by TCRdb to the late 2010s). The library relied on the immunoSEQ multiplex PCR assay. The High Capacity cDNA Reverse Transcription Kit was used to reverse transcribe all of the isolated RNA, meaning that expressed TCRB transcripts were what got sequenced. Imported from immuneACCESS, the table was reduced by TCRdb to in-frame sequences with V and J called. These copies leave out some clones; in studies compared against another copy, an unresolved V gene accounts for under half, and the cause of the remainder is not known. This sample comprises around 500,000 clones, around 10% of them detected only once. The ten largest clones add up to 0.046% of the sample. The source material was naive CD4+ T cells from blood. The meaning of the sample's cell subset or site label: true naive CD4+ T cells. The receptor set was obtained from a woman younger than 30 in good health.

This clone came up a few times. V usage is TRBV7-9 and J usage is TRBJ1-4, with D unclear. CDR1 is SEHNR, CDR2 FQNEAQ, per germline (reference sequence). The ends were cut back, 7 bases at V and 8 bases at J, with 14 bases in the middle. The CDR3 covers 13 residues. The CDR3: CASTHATDEKLFF. The DNA for the CDR3 is TGTGCCAGCACTCACGCGACGGACGAAAAACTGTTTTTT.

In its sample, this clone was seen a few times. The chain joins TRBV9 to TRBJ2-7; no definite D call. Trimming removed 0 bases at V and 7 bases at J, with 14 bases between. Looked up from germline, CDR1 is SGDLS and CDR2 is YYNGEE. The CDR3 has 14 amino acids. This CDR3 reads CASSVGGVSREQYF. The CDR3 coding sequence is TGTGCCAGCAGCGTAGGAGGCGTTAGCAGGGAGCAGTACTTC. The full variable domain, in which reference TRBV9 and TRBJ2-7 provide the parts outside the CDR3, is DSGVTQTPKHLITATGQRVTLRCSPRSGDLSVYWYQQSLDQGLQFLIQYYNGEERAKGNILERFSAQQFPDLHSELNLSSLELGDSALYFCASSVGGVSREQYFGPGTRLTVT.

The chain carries TRBV29-1 and TRBJ2-1, with D perhaps TRBD1 or TRBD2 (5 bases each). CDR1 is SQVTM, CDR2 ANQGSEA, per germline. The CDR3 totals 13 residues. V was shortened by 0 bases and J by 12 bases, with 15 bases between the two germline ends. In DNA, the CDR3 is TGCAGCGTTGAAGATCCCCGGGGCCCTGGGCAGTTCTTC. Its translation is CSVEDPRGPGQFF.

The chain recombines TRBV19 with TRBJ1-4, with unresolved D. The CDR3 length is 11 residues. V lost 6 bases and J 8 bases, leaving 7 bases between the germline ends. The germline CDR1 and CDR2 sequences are LNHDA and SQIVND (reference sequence). This CDR3 reads CASRQLEKLFF. In DNA form, the CDR3 reads TGTGCCAGTAGACAGCTAGAAAAACTGTTTTTT. Variable domain in full (rest from reference TRBV19 and TRBJ1-4): DGGITQSPKYLFRKEGQNVTLSCEQNLNHDAMYWYRQDPGQGLRLIYYSQIVNDFQKGDIAEGYSVSREKKESFPLTVTSAQKNPTAFYLCASRQLEKLFFGSGTQLSVL.

This clone was picked up a small number of times. The V gene is TRBV30, the J gene TRBJ2-1; D is ambiguous. The CDR3 is 15 residues long. V gave up 0 bases and J gave up 6 bases, with 15 bases separating them. Germline V gives CDR1 GTSNPN, CDR2 SVGIG (reference sequence). CDR3 coding DNA: TGTGCCTGGAGTGTGGGTAGTAACCAATTCAATGAGCAGTTCTTC. It specifies CAWSVGSNQFNEQFF.

This clone was observed a handful of times. The V and J genes are TRBV30 and TRBJ1-1; a weak D match, TRBD1 (5 bases). V lost 1 base to trimming and J lost 8 bases, with 17 bases between them. The CDR3 extends over 14 amino acids. The V gene's germline CDR1 is GTSNPN and CDR2 SVGIG (reference sequence). CDR3 bases: TGTGCCTGGAGTGGGGGAGGGAAAGGGGACGAAGCTTTCTTT. Translation: CAWSGGGKGDEAFF.

This clone was counted between two and nine times. J is TRBJ2-3 and V is TRBV18; a possible D gene is TRBD2 (6 bases). V lost 0 bases and J lost 6, with 10 bases in between. Germline V gives CDR1 KGHSH, CDR2 LQKENI. This CDR3 comprises 14 residues. CDR3 DNA sequence: TGTGCCAGCTCACCACCGGGGGGAGCGGATACGCAGTATTTT. Its protein product is CASSPPGGADTQYF. The variable domain in full, completed from reference TRBV18 and TRBJ2-3, reads NAGVMQNPRHLVRRRGQEARLRCSPMKGHSHVYWYRQLPEEGLKFMVYLQKENIIDESGMPKERFSAEFPKEGPSILRIQQVVRGDSAAYFCASSPPGGADTQYFGPGTRLTVL.

The chain links TRBV5-1 to TRBJ1-6; D call uncertain. The CDR3 has 13 residues. Germline V lookup: CDR1 SGHRS, CDR2 YFSETQ. V lost 2 bases, J lost 7 bases, and 7 bases lay in between. CDR3: CASSLESNSPLHF. The CDR3 DNA sequence: TGCGCCAGCAGCTTAGAAAGCAATTCACCCCTCCACTTT.

This chain uses TRBV29-1 with TRBJ1-3; D perhaps matches TRBD1 (6 bases). Trimming left V 6 bases short and J 7 bases short, with 13 bases between. CDR3 length: 12 amino acids. Germline CDR1 is SQVTM and CDR2 is ANQGSEA. CDR3 nucleotide sequence: TGCAGCGTCTCACAGGGATCGAACACCATATATTTT. Protein sequence: CSVSQGSNTIYF.

This clone was seen more than once but under ten times. The chain joins TRBV7-2 to TRBJ2-3; TRBD1 aligns across 8 bases. V dropped 6 bases and J dropped 6; count of bases not matched to a gene: 8. The CDR3 is made up of 14 amino acids. The germline gives CDR1 SGHTA, CDR2 FQGNSA. The CDR3 here is CASRPGQAGDTQYF. CDR3 nucleotide sequence: TGTGCCAGCAGGCCGGGACAGGCGGGCGATACGCAGTATTTT.

The table lists this clone with many counts. This chain uses TRBV30 with TRBJ1-2, with unresolved D. Between the trimmed V and J ends, which lost 0 bases and 2 bases, there was a span of 7 bases. Germline assignment: CDR1 GTSNPN and CDR2 SVGIG (reference sequence). CDR3 length equals 13 residues. DNA for the CDR3: TGTGCCTGGAGTGTGTCATGGAACTATGGCTACACCTTC. This codes for CAWSVSWNYGYTF. Filled out from reference TRBV30 and TRBJ1-2, the complete variable domain reads SQTIHQWPATLVQPVGSPLSLECTVEGTSNPNLYWYRQAAGRGLQLLFYSVGIGQISSEVPQNLSASRPQDRQFILSSKKLLLSDSGFYLCAWSVSWNYGYTFGSGTRLTVV.

This clone has a handful of counts. J is TRBJ2-7 and V is TRBV7-9; tentatively, D is TRBD2 (6 bases). Germline CDR1 reads SEHNR; CDR2 reads FQNEAQ (reference sequence). The length of the CDR3 is 14 residues. V gave up 5 bases and J gave up 9 bases, with 20 bases separating them. The CDR3 sequence is CASSSPPGAYGQYF. The CDR3 nucleotides read TGTGCCAGCAGCAGTCCTCCGGGAGCCTATGGGCAGTACTTC.

The CDR3 DNA is TGCGCCAGCAGCGTGGCGACAGGGGAGGTCTACGAGCAGTACTTC. It specifies CASSVATGEVYEQYF. The chain links TRBV5-1 to TRBJ2-7, with 8 bases matching TRBD1. V lost 4 bases, J lost 3 bases, and 9 bases stayed unmatched. The CDR3 length is 15 residues. CDR1 SGHRS and CDR2 YFSETQ come from the germline V gene.